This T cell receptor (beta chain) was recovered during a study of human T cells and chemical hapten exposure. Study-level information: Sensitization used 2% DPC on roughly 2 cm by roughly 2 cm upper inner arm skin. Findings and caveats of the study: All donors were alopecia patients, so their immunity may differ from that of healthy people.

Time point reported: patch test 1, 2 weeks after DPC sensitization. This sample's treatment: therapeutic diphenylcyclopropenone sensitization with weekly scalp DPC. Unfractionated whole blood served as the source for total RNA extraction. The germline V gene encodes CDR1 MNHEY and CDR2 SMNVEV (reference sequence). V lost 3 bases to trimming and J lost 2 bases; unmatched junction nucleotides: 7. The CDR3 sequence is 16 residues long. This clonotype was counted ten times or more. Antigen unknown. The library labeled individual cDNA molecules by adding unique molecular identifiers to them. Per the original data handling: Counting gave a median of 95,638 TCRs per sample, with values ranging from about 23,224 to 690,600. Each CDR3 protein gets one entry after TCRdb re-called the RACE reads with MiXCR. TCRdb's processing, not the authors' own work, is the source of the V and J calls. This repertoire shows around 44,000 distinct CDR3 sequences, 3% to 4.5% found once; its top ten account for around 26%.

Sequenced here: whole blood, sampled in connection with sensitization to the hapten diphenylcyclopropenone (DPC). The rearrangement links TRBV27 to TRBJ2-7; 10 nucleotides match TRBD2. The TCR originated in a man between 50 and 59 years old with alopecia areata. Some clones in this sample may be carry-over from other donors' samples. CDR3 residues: CASSFIPSGGAYEQYF. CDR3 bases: TGTGCCAGCAGTTTCATCCCTAGCGGGGGCGCCTACGAGCAGTACTTC.